The 29 T cell receptor beta chains in this list originate from one sample, sequenced in a study of blood T cell repertoires in COVID-19. The repertoire was sequenced with immunoSEQ multiplex PCR; TCRdb's copy has only in-frame clones and lacks some. The table includes approximately 74,000 clones, about nine tenths detected once. Sequenced sample: peripheral blood. These receptors originate from a woman aged 55-70 years with acute or convalescent COVID-19.

The genes are TRBV28 and TRBJ1-1, with TRBD1 identical over 7 bases. The CDR3 runs 12 residues. Germline CDR1 reads MDHEN; CDR2 reads SYDVKM. Trimming removed 8 bases from V and 10 bases from J; junction bases left unmatched: 10. The CDR3 region is CASREQGDVAFF. DNA for the CDR3: TGTGCCAGCCGAGAGCAGGGGGATGTAGCTTTCTTT.

V gene TRBV18 combines with J gene TRBJ2-7; TRBD1 matches at 7 bases. The germline V gene encodes CDR1 KGHSH and CDR2 LQKENI. This CDR3 spans 15 amino acids. V was clipped by 2 bases and J by 3 bases; unmatched bases: 7. The DNA for the CDR3 is TGTGCCAGCTCACCATTACAGGGGACCTTCTACGAGCAGTACTTC. Its protein is CASSPLQGTFYEQYF.

This chain joins TRBV7-2 and TRBJ1-2; 7 bases agree with TRBD1. Germline V gene lookup returns CDR1 SGHTA and CDR2 FQGNSA. The length of the CDR3 is 14 residues. V lost 1 base and J lost 8; bases outside the gene matches: 7. CDR3 coding DNA: TGTGCCAGCAGCTTAGACAGTTCGACAGGGGGCTACACCTTC. Protein product: CASSLDSSTGGYTF.

The J gene is TRBJ2-7, the V gene TRBV15; 11 bases are a match to TRBD1. Germline CDR1 is LNHNV and CDR2 is YYDKDF (reference sequence). V shed 2 bases and J 6 bases; nucleotides not matched to a gene: 6. The CDR3 spans 15 residues. The CDR3 sequence: CATSRSRTGGSEQYF. The CDR3 DNA reads TGTGCCACCAGCAGATCCCGGACAGGGGGCAGCGAGCAGTACTTC.

The V and J genes are TRBV5-1 and TRBJ2-5; 8 nucleotides match TRBD2. V was clipped by 2 bases and J by 5 bases; unmatched bases: 14. Germline V gene data show CDR1 as SGHRS and CDR2 as YFSETQ. This CDR3 contains 17 residues. The CDR3 DNA follows: TGCGCCAGCAGCTTAAGGGGTGGACTAGCTTTAGGGGAGACCCAGTACTTC. This encodes CASSLRGGLALGETQYF.

The rearrangement uses TRBV5-8 and TRBJ1-1; no definite D call. Germline CDR1 and CDR2: SGHTS and YDEGEE. CDR3 size: 14 residues. V was clipped by 0 bases and J by 0 bases, with 6 bases between them. As DNA, the CDR3 is TGTGCCAGCAGCTTGGACAGCATGAACACTGAAGCTTTCTTT. As protein: CASSLDSMNTEAFF.

The chain has TRBV6-5 and TRBJ1-2; the match to TRBD1 covers 9 bases. The CDR3 covers 16 residues. V lost 0 bases and J lost 3; bases outside the gene matches: 5. The germline gives CDR1 MNHEY, CDR2 SVGAGI. The CDR3 spells CASSYSTQGAHYGYTF. The DNA of the CDR3 is TGTGCCAGCAGTTACTCAACACAGGGGGCACACTATGGCTACACCTTC.

This chain connects TRBV7-2 to TRBJ1-2; D remains ambiguous. The CDR3 spans 16 residues. Germline values: CDR1 SGHTA, CDR2 FQGNSA. V lost 4 bases, J lost 4 bases, and 19 bases lay in between. CDR3 sequence (DNA): TGTGCCAGCAGCTCCCCCAGACACCCATCCCTCTATGGCTACACCTTC. It translates to CASSSPRHPSLYGYTF.

The rearrangement joins TRBV24-1 to TRBJ1-1, with D possibly being TRBD1 (6 bases). The CDR3 is 13 residues long. With 3 bases removed from V and 8 bases from J, the gap between germline ends came to 12 bases. CDR1 is KGHDR and CDR2 is SFDVKD in the germline V gene. This chain's CDR3 is CATSDNTGSEAFF. CDR3 nucleotides: TGTGCCACCAGTGATAACACAGGGTCCGAAGCTTTCTTT.

This clone was detected only once. The chain carries TRBV14 and TRBJ2-1; D possibly corresponds to TRBD2 (6 bases). CDR1 is SGHDN, CDR2 FVKESK, per germline. The CDR3 is 16 amino acids. The V end lost 3 bases, the J end lost 8 bases, and 20 bases lay between the germline ends. The CDR3, as DNA: TGTGCCAGCAGCCACCGGGACTCCATCCTCGGGGATGAGCAGTTCTTC. Translation gives CASSHRDSILGDEQFF.

The CDR3 DNA reads as TGTGCCAGCAGCTCAGCTAATGAAAAACTGTTTTTT. Its translation: CASSSANEKLFF. The chain carries TRBV7-6 and TRBJ1-4; no firm D call. This CDR3 contains 12 residues. Trimming pared 4 bases from V and 3 bases from J, leaving 3 bases between. Germline V gene sequence: CDR1 SGHVS, CDR2 FNYEAQ.

The chain couples TRBV7-2 to TRBJ2-5; 10 bases are shared with TRBD2. CDR1 is SGHTA and CDR2 is FQGNSA in the germline V gene. V trimming: 1 base; J trimming: 4 bases; junction bases outside the gene matches: 9. This CDR3 contains 17 residues. The CDR3 region is CASSLEGPAGGGETQYF. CDR3 nucleotides: TGTGCCAGCAGCTTAGAGGGTCCAGCGGGAGGGGGAGAGACCCAGTACTTC.

The J gene is TRBJ1-1, the V gene TRBV9; no firm D call. This CDR3 is 16 amino acids long. Germline V CDR1 and CDR2: SGDLS, YYNGEE. V shed 0 bases and J shed 5 bases, with 17 bases lying between them. In nucleotides, the CDR3 is TGTGCCAGCAGCGTAGCCCTACAGTTCCAACCGACTGAAGCTTTCTTT. This sequence encodes CASSVALQFQPTEAFF. Full variable domain (missing parts from reference TRBV9 and TRBJ1-1): DSGVTQTPKHLITATGQRVTLRCSPRSGDLSVYWYQQSLDQGLQFLIQYYNGEERAKGNILERFSAQQFPDLHSELNLSSLELGDSALYFCASSVALQFQPTEAFFGQGTRLTVV.

The genes are TRBV7-8 and TRBJ1-3; D is possibly TRBD1 (5 bases). Trimming took off 1 base at V and 8 bases at J, with 9 bases between the two ends. This CDR3 has 13 residues. Germline-derived CDR1 and CDR2 are SGHVS and FQNEAQ. CDR3 in amino acids: CASSLVQADTIYF. CDR3 in DNA: TGTGCCAGCAGCTTAGTACAGGCGGACACCATATATTTT. Using reference TRBV7-8 and TRBJ1-3 for the parts outside the CDR3, the full variable domain is GAGVSQSPRYKVAKRGQDVALRCDPISGHVSLFWYQQALGQGPEFLTYFQNEAQLDKSGLPSDRFFAERPEGSVSTLKIQRTQQEDSAVYLCASSLVQADTIYFGEGSWLTVV.

The chain combines TRBV5-4 with TRBJ2-2; 9 bases map to TRBD1. The V gene end was trimmed by 4 bases and the J gene end by 4 bases; junction bases not matched to a gene: 5. The CDR3 has 15 amino acids. The germline V gene encodes CDR1 SGHNT and CDR2 YYREEE (reference sequence). CDR3 nucleotides: TGTGCCAGCAGCCGACAGGGGGTGGGCACCGGGGAGCTGTTTTTT. Amino acid sequence: CASSRQGVGTGELFF.

This chain connects TRBV7-2 to TRBJ2-3; 11 bases agree with TRBD2. The CDR3 is 15 amino acids. Germline CDR1 SGHTA, CDR2 FQGNSA. Germline trimming cut 4 bases from V and 6 bases from J; bases unmatched to any gene: 6. The CDR3 bases are TGTGCCAGCAGCTCGTACACTAGCGGGGGCGATACGCAGTATTTT. Amino acid sequence: CASSSYTSGGDTQYF.

About this clone itself: One end of the junction does not line up with germline, which may come from a read error. Other DNA sequences in the sample encode the same CDR3. This chain links TRBV2 with TRBJ2-2, with D possibly being TRBD1 (7 bases). CDR1 and CDR2 (germline): SNHLY, FYNNEI. This CDR3 is 15 amino acids long. Here the CDR3 DNA reads TGCGCCAGCACCCTTGGGCAGGGGGGAACCGGGGAGCTGTTTTTT. Translation: CASTLGQGGTGELFF.

The chain has TRBV28 and TRBJ2-2, with D possibly matching TRBD1 (5 bases). CDR3 size: 16 residues. CDR1 and CDR2 from the germline V gene are MDHEN and SYDVKM. Deletions cut 3 bases from V and 0 bases from J, with 11 bases between. CDR3 region: CASSLYRNANTGELFF. DNA of the CDR3: TGTGCCAGCAGTTTGTACAGGAACGCGAACACCGGGGAGCTGTTTTTT.

V is TRBV5-6 and J is TRBJ1-2; 8 nucleotides line up with TRBD1. V lost 0 bases, J lost 4 bases, and 5 bases stayed unmatched. The CDR3 loop spans 15 amino acids. CDR1 and CDR2 from the germline V gene are SGHDT and YYEEEE. CDR3 sequence (DNA): TGTGCCAGCAGCTTGGTCGGGACAGGCACCTATGGCTACACCTTC. It codes for CASSLVGTGTYGYTF.

The V call is TRBV10-3, the J call TRBJ1-2; 7 positions match TRBD1. CDR3 length: 14 amino acids. Germline assignment: CDR1 ENHRY and CDR2 SYGVKD. The V gene end was trimmed by 7 bases and the J gene end by 0 bases; junction bases not matched to a gene: 5. This CDR3 reads CAINPGGTNYGYTF. The CDR3 nucleotides are TGTGCCATCAACCCAGGGGGTACTAACTATGGCTACACCTTC.

CDR3 amino acids: CASSSGNSWQGYTF. The CDR3 DNA is TGTGCCAGCAGTTCCGGCAACAGCTGGCAGGGCTACACCTTC. The rearrangement joins TRBV6-6 to TRBJ1-2; D is undetermined. The V gene lost 4 bases and the J gene lost 8 bases, with 17 bases spanning the gap. The CDR3 covers 14 residues. The germline CDR1 and CDR2 sequences are MNHNY and SVGAGI (reference sequence).

This sequence joins TRBV28 and TRBJ1-1; tentative D call: TRBD1 (5 bases). Germline V gene lookup returns CDR1 MDHEN and CDR2 SYDVKM. Trimming took off 2 bases at V and 7 bases at J, with 11 bases between the two ends. CDR3 size: 13 residues. CDR3 sequence (DNA): TGTGCCAGCAGTTTAGGGGGAGGGCGTGAAGCTTTCTTT. Protein sequence: CASSLGGGREAFF. Drawing the rest from reference TRBV28 and TRBJ1-1, the complete variable domain is DVKVTQSSRYLVKRTGEKVFLECVQDMDHENMFWYRQDPGLGLRLIYFSYDVKMKEKGDIPEGYSVSREKKERFSLILESASTNQTSMYLCASSLGGGREAFFGQGTRLTVV.

The chain recombines TRBV29-1 with TRBJ1-1; the D is unclear. Germline assignment: CDR1 SQVTM and CDR2 ANQGSEA. Trimming cost V 7 bases and J 3 bases, with 15 bases left between them. The CDR3 totals 13 residues. The CDR3 sequence is CSALGGGYTEAFF. The CDR3 DNA is TGCAGCGCCCTGGGAGGCGGGTACACTGAAGCTTTCTTT.

The chain uses TRBV9 and TRBJ2-7; 7 bases align to TRBD2. The CDR3 runs 15 residues. V gave up 6 bases and J gave up 3 bases; unmatched junction bases: 12. Germline values: CDR1 SGDLS, CDR2 YYNGEE. The CDR3 here is CASNKDGTTSYEQYF. The CDR3 nucleotides are TGTGCCAGCAACAAAGATGGGACTACCAGCTACGAGCAGTACTTC.

V usage is TRBV5-1 and J usage is TRBJ2-7, with 8 positions matching TRBD1. The CDR3 runs 13 residues. Germline V lookup: CDR1 SGHRS, CDR2 YFSETQ. J gave up 6 bases and V 7 bases, and 9 bases lay outside the gene matches. DNA of the CDR3: TGCGCCAGCTCCGACAGGGGTAATAGCGAGCAGTACTTC. This codes for CASSDRGNSEQYF.

This chain uses TRBV7-2 with TRBJ2-7; possibly TRBD1 for D (5 bases). Deletions cut 5 bases from V and 2 bases from J, with 13 bases between. The CDR3 sequence is 14 residues long. From germline, CDR1 is SGHTA and CDR2 FQGNSA. The CDR3 region has the DNA TGTGCCAGCAGCCCAACGACAGAGGCCTACGAGCAGTACTTC. Translation: CASSPTTEAYEQYF.

The chain uses TRBV4-3 and TRBJ2-3; TRBD2 matches at 10 bases. Germline V gene lookup returns CDR1 LGHNA and CDR2 YSLEER. After removal of 2 bases from V and 0 bases from J, the junction contained 17 bases not matched to a gene. The CDR3 consists of 21 residues. The CDR3: CASSQRPPQRGGSISTDTQYF. In DNA, the CDR3 is TGCGCCAGCAGCCAACGACCACCCCAGCGGGGGGGCTCAATTAGCACAGATACGCAGTATTTT.

The chain joins TRBV29-1 to TRBJ2-3; no firm D call. Deletions cut 3 bases from V and 0 bases from J, with 4 bases between. Germline CDR1 SQVTM, CDR2 ANQGSEA. The CDR3 runs 12 residues. CDR3 DNA sequence: TGCAGCGTTGACAGGAGCACAGATACGCAGTATTTT. This gives the protein CSVDRSTDTQYF.

The gene calls are TRBV6-6 and TRBJ1-2, with TRBD1 as a possible D gene (6 bases). Per the germline V gene, CDR1 is MNHNY and CDR2 is SVGAGI (reference sequence). Trimming cost V 5 bases and J 0 bases, with 16 bases left between them. This CDR3 is built from 16 residues. CDR3 sequence reads: CASSRKDRYSNYGYTF. CDR3 DNA: TGTGCCAGCAGTCGGAAGGACAGATACTCTAACTATGGCTACACCTTC.